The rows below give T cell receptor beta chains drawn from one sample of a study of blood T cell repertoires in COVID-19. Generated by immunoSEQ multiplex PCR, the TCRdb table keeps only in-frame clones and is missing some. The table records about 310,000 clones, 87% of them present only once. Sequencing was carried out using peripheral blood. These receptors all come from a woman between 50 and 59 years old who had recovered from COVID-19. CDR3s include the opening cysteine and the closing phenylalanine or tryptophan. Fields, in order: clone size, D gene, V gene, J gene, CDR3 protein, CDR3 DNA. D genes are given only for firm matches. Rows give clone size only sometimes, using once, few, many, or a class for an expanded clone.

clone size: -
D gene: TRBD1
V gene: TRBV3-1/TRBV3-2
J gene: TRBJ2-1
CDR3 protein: CASSQGGGFSYNEQFF
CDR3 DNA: TGTGCCAGCAGCCAAGGAGGGGGCTTCTCCTACAATGAGCAGTTCTTC

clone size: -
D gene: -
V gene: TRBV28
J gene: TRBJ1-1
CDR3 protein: CASSSGHGNTEAFF
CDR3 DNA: TGTGCCAGCAGTTCAGGACATGGAAACACTGAAGCTTTCTTT

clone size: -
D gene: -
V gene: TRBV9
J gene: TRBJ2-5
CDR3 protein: CASSVGEETQYF
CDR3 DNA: TGTGCCAGCAGCGTAGGAGAAGAGACCCAGTACTTC

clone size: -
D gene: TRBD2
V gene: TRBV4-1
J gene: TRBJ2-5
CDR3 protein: CASSPSGVQETQYF
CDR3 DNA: TGCGCCAGCAGCCCTAGCGGGGTTCAAGAGACCCAGTACTTC

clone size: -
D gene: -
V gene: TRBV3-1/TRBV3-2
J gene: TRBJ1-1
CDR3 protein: CASSQMNTEAFF
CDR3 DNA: TGTGCCAGCAGTCAGATGAACACTGAAGCTTTCTTT

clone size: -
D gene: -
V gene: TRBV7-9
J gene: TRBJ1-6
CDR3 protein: CASSLIQGLGSYNSPLHF
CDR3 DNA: TGTGCCAGCAGCTTAATCCAGGGGCTGGGCTCCTATAATTCACCCCTCCACTTT

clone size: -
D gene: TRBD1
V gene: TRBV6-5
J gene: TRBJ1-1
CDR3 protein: CASSYSVTGDAFF
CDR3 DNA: TGTGCCAGCAGTTACTCTGTTACAGGGGACGCTTTCTTT

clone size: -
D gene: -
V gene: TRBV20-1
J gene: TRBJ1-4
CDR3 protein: CSALRYEKLFF
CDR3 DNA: TGCAGTGCCCTTCGGTATGAAAAACTGTTTTTT

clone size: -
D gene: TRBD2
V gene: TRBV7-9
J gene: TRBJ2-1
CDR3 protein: CASRPSGPYNEQFF
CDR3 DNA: TGTGCCAGCCGACCTAGCGGACCCTACAATGAGCAGTTCTTC

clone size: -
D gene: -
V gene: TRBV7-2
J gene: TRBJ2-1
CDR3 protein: CASSLDLATAEQFF
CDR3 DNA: TGTGCCAGCAGCTTAGACTTAGCGACCGCTGAGCAGTTCTTC

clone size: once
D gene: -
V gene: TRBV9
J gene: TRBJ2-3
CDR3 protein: CASSVRGYSTDTQYF
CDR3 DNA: TGTGCCAGCAGCGTAAGGGGGTACAGCACAGATACGCAGTATTTT

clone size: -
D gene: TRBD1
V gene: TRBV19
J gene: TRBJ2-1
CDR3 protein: CASSSTRDRYNEQFF
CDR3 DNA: TGTGCCAGTAGTAGCACCCGGGACAGGTACAATGAGCAGTTCTTC

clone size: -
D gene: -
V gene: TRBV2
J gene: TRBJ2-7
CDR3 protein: CASRAGRRSYEQYF
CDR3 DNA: TGTGCCAGCAGGGCGGGGCGGCGGTCCTACGAGCAGTACTTC

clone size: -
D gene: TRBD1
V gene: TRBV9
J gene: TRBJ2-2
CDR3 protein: CASSTRTGSAGELFF
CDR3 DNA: TGTGCCAGCAGCACCCGGACAGGGAGCGCCGGGGAGCTGTTTTTT

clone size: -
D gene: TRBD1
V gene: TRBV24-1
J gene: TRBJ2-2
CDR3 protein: CATRGQGNTGELFF
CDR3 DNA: TGTGCCACGCGGGGACAGGGGAACACCGGGGAGCTGTTTTTT

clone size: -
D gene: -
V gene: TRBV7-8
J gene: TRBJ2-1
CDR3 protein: CASSLAPGIIGEQFF
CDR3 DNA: TGTGCCAGCAGCTTAGCCCCGGGTATTATCGGTGAGCAGTTCTTC

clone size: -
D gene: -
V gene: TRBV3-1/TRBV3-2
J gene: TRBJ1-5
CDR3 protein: CASSQESWTEHQPQHF
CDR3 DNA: TGTGCCAGCAGCCAAGAAAGCTGGACAGAGCATCAGCCCCAGCATTTT

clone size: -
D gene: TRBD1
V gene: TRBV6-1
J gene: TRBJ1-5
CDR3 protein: CASSEWRQGNQPQHF
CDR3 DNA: TGTGCCAGCAGTGAATGGAGACAGGGGAATCAGCCCCAGCATTTT

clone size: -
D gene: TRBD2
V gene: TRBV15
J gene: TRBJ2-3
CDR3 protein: CATSRGLAGGDTQYF
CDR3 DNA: TGTGCCACCAGCAGAGGGCTAGCGGGAGGAGATACGCAGTATTTT

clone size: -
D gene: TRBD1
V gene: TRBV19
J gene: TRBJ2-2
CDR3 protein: CASGGQGRAGELFF
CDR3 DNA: TGTGCCAGCGGGGGACAGGGACGTGCCGGGGAGCTGTTTTTT

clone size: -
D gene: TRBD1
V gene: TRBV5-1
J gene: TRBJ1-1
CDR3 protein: CASSSNRGLGTEAFF
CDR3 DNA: TGCGCCAGCAGCTCAAACAGGGGTTTGGGCACTGAAGCTTTCTTT

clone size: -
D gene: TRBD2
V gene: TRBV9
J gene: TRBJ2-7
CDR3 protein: CASSVGVAGDSEQYF
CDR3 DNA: TGTGCCAGCAGCGTAGGAGTAGCGGGAGATTCCGAGCAGTACTTC

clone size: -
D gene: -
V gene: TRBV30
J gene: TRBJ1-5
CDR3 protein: CAWSHSFDQPQHF
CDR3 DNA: TGTGCCTGGAGCCACAGCTTCGATCAGCCCCAGCATTTT

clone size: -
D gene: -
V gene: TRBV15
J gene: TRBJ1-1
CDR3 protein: CATSLTGNTEAFF
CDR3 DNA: TGTGCCACCAGCTTGACAGGGAACACTGAAGCTTTCTTT

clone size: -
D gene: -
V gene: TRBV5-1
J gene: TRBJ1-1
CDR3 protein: CASSLGGHLNTEAFF
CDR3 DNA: TGCGCCAGCAGCTTGGGGGGACACCTGAACACTGAAGCTTTCTTT

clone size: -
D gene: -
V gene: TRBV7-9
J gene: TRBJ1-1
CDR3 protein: CASSLPSGASLKAFF
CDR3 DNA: TGTGCCAGCAGCCTGCCCTCAGGGGCCAGCCTAAAGGCTTTCTTT

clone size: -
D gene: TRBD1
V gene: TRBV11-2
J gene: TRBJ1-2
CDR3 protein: CASSSPRGTGIDGYTF
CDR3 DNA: TGTGCCAGCAGCTCCCCCCGAGGGACAGGGATTGATGGCTACACCTTC

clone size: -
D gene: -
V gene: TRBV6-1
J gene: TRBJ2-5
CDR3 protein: CASTRYREETQYF
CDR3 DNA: TGTGCCAGCACCAGGTACAGGGAAGAGACCCAGTACTTC

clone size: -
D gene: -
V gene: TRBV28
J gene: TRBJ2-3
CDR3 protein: CASSFAGYGTDTQYF
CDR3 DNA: TGTGCCAGCAGTTTCGCAGGGTATGGAACAGATACGCAGTATTTT

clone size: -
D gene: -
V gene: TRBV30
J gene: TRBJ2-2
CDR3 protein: CAWNKNPTGELFF
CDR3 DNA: TGTGCCTGGAACAAAAACCCGACCGGGGAGCTGTTTTTT

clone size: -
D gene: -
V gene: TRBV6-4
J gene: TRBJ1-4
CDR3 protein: CASSDESREKLFF
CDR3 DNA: TGTGCCAGCAGTGACGAATCTAGGGAAAAACTGTTTTTT

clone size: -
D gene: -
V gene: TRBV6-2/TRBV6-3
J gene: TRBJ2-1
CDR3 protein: CASSRDNNEQFF
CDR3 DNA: TGTGCCAGCAGCAGGGACAACAATGAGCAGTTCTTC

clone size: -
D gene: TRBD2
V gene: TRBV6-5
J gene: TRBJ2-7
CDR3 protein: CASSSSTSGRGEQYF
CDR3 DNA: TGTGCCAGCAGTTCATCGACTAGCGGGAGGGGGGAGCAGTACTTC

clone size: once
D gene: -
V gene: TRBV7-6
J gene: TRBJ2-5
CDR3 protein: CASSSGETQYF
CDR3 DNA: TGTGCCAGCAGCTCCGGGGAGACCCAGTACTTC

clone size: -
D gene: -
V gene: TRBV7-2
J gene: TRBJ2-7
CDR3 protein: CASSLEARRDPPYEQYF
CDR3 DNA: TGTGCCAGCAGCTTAGAAGCGCGGCGGGACCCCCCCTACGAGCAGTACTTC

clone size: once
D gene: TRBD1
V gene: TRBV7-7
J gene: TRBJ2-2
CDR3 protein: CASSLETGGTGELFF
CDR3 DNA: TGTGCTAGCAGCTTAGAGACAGGGGGCACCGGGGAGCTGTTTTTT

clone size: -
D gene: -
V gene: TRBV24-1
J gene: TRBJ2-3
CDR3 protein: CATSDFGGASTDTQYF
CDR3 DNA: TGTGCCACCAGTGATTTTGGGGGGGCTAGCACAGATACGCAGTATTTT

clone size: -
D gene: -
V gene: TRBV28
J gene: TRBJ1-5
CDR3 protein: CASRLRSNQPQHF
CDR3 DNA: TGTGCCTCCAGGCTTCGGAGCAATCAGCCCCAGCATTTT

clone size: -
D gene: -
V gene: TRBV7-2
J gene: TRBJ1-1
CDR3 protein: CASSRGLVAFF
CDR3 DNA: TGTGCCAGCAGCCGCGGCCTGGTCGCTTTCTTT

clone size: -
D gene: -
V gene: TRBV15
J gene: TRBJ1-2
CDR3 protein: CATSRDWEANYGYTF
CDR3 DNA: TGTGCCACCAGCAGAGATTGGGAGGCTAACTATGGCTACACCTTC

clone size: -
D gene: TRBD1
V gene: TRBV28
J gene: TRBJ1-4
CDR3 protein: CASSHGQGNEKLFF
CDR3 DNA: TGTGCCAGCAGCCACGGACAGGGGAATGAAAAACTGTTTTTT

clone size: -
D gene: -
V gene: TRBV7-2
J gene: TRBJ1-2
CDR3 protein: CASSLRDMGLGYTF
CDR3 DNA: TGTGCCAGCAGCCTCCGGGACATGGGCCTTGGCTACACCTTC

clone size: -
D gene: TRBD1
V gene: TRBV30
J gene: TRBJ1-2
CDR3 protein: CAWSLGQGVYGYTF
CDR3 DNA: TGTGCCTGGAGTCTTGGACAGGGCGTCTATGGCTACACCTTC

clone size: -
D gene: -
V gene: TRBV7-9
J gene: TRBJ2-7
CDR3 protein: CASSVGEGEQYF
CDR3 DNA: TGTGCCAGCAGCGTGGGAGAGGGAGAGCAGTACTTC

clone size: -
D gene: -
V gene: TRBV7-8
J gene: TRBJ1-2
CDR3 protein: CASSAVGSHTNYGYTF
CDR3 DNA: TGTGCCAGCAGCGCGGTAGGTAGCCATACAAACTATGGCTACACCTTC

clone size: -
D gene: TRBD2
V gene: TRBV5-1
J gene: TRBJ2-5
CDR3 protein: CASSAGTSGSSLGETQYF
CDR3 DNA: TGCGCCAGCAGCGCCGGGACTAGCGGGAGTTCTTTAGGAGAGACCCAGTACTTC

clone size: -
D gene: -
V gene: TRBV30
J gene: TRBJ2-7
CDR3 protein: CAWDRNRGTEQYF
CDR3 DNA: TGTGCCTGGGACAGGAACCGTGGAACCGAGCAGTACTTC

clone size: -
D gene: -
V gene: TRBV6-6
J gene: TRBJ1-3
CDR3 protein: CASSLTGVAGNTIYF
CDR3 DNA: TGTGCCAGCAGTCTAACAGGCGTCGCTGGAAACACCATATATTTT

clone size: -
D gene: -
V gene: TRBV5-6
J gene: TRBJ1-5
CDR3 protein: CASSLMGQGGYQPQHF
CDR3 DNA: TGTGCCAGCAGCTTGATGGGGCAGGGAGGGTATCAGCCCCAGCATTTT